These 20 T cell receptor beta chains originate from one sample sequenced in a study of blood T cell repertoires in COVID-19. Using immunoSEQ multiplex PCR, the repertoire was profiled, and TCRdb retains in-frame clones only, with some absent. The sample yields about 260,000 clones, around 89% seen once. The sample was PBMCs or T cells enriched from blood (not recorded which). These receptors were taken from a young woman who had recovered from COVID-19.

J is TRBJ2-7 and V is TRBV2; weak D call: TRBD2 (6 bases). Germline V CDR1 and CDR2: SNHLY, FYNNEI. Trimming pared 8 bases from V and 5 bases from J, leaving 22 bases between. This CDR3 has 15 residues. The CDR3 loop is CASGTEGHWGDEQYF. Here the CDR3 DNA reads TGTGCCAGCGGAACCGAGGGCCATTGGGGGGACGAGCAGTACTTC.

This chain uses TRBV7-2 with TRBJ2-5; TRBD2 matches at 8 bases. The CDR3 is 15 amino acids. Germline CDR1 and CDR2: SGHTA and FQGNSA. Trimming at V came to 5 bases and at J to 7 bases, leaving 12 bases not matched to a gene. CDR3 sequence reads: CASSHGGGAYGTQYF. In nucleotides, the CDR3 is TGTGCCAGCAGCCACGGGGGGGGCGCTTACGGGACCCAGTACTTC.

V and J are TRBV4-1 and TRBJ2-5, with 7 bases that match TRBD1. Germline V CDR1 and CDR2: MGHRA, YSYEKL. The J segment lost 4 bases and the V segment lost 5 bases, leaving 16 bases of the junction unmatched. CDR3 size: 17 residues. CDR3 sequence reads: CASSARQGRGVGETQYF. The DNA for the CDR3 is TGCGCCAGCAGCGCCCGACAGGGAAGAGGGGTAGGAGAGACCCAGTACTTC.

Only one count was recorded for this clone. The V gene is TRBV20-1, the J gene TRBJ2-7; 10 bases are shared with TRBD1. From germline, CDR1 is DFQATT and CDR2 SNEGSKA (reference sequence). J gave up 5 bases and V 3 bases, and 16 bases lay outside the gene matches. The CDR3 has 17 amino acids. The CDR3 DNA sequence: TGCAGTGCTAGTAAGGACAGGGGGTCAACGGAGAGCGACGAGCAGTACTTC. This gives the protein CSASKDRGSTESDEQYF.

This chain connects TRBV4-2 to TRBJ2-7, with D tentatively TRBD2 (7 bases). Trimming pared 4 bases from V and 2 bases from J, leaving 15 bases between. The CDR3 loop spans 15 amino acids. Germline CDR1 and CDR2: LGHNA and YNFKEQ. The CDR3: CASSPGAGAPYEQYF. In nucleotides, the CDR3 is TGTGCCAGCAGCCCGGGGGCGGGGGCACCCTACGAGCAGTACTTC.

This sequence joins TRBV2 and TRBJ1-3; no definite D call. Germline CDR1 SNHLY, CDR2 FYNNEI. The CDR3 consists of 14 residues. Deletions cut 2 bases from V and 1 base from J, with 6 bases between. CDR3 bases: TGTGCCAGCAGTGAAACGGTATCTGGAAACACCATATATTTT. Translated: CASSETVSGNTIYF.

The chain employs TRBV19 and TRBJ2-3, with TRBD1 matching over 7 bases. Germline V gene sequence: CDR1 LNHDA, CDR2 SQIVND (reference sequence). The CDR3 covers 15 residues. J lost 0 bases, V lost 9 bases, and 9 bases had no gene match. The CDR3 DNA reads as TGTGCCAGCTCCGCGACAGGGACCAGCACAGATACGCAGTATTTT. Residues: CASSATGTSTDTQYF.

This rearrangement joins TRBV4-2 to TRBJ1-1, with D perhaps TRBD1 (6 bases). Deletions cut 0 bases from V and 5 bases from J, with 10 bases between. Germline CDR1 reads LGHNA; CDR2 reads YNFKEQ. The CDR3 sequence is 14 residues long. This CDR3 is CASSQEEGQTEAFF. For the CDR3, the DNA is TGTGCCAGCAGCCAAGAAGAGGGACAAACTGAAGCTTTCTTT.

In DNA form, the CDR3 reads TGTGCCAGCAGCTTGCGGACAGGGACTAATTCACCCCTCCACTTT. It is translated as CASSLRTGTNSPLHF. The rearrangement joins TRBV5-4 to TRBJ1-6; TRBD1 aligns across 8 bases. CDR1 SGHNT and CDR2 YYREEE come from the germline V gene (reference sequence). The V segment lost 1 base and the J segment 6 bases; nucleotides outside the gene matches: 3. This CDR3 is 15 amino acids long.

The chain joins TRBV5-4 to TRBJ2-1, with a possible D match to TRBD2 (5 bases). V was cut by 4 bases and J by 5 bases, with 10 bases left in between. This CDR3 region has 13 residues. Germline assignment: CDR1 SGHNT and CDR2 YYREEE (reference sequence). The DNA for the CDR3 is TGTGCCAGCAGCCCCGGGGTCGACAATGAGCAGTTCTTC. It is translated as CASSPGVDNEQFF.

This sequence joins TRBV5-4 and TRBJ2-2, with 13 bases lining up with TRBD2. Germline CDR1 reads SGHNT; CDR2 reads YYREEE (reference sequence). CDR3 length equals 17 residues. V lost 5 bases and J lost 3; bases outside the gene matches: 7. CDR3 sequence reads: CASRSGLAGAHTGELFF. In DNA, the CDR3 is TGTGCCAGCAGGTCTGGACTAGCGGGGGCCCACACCGGGGAGCTGTTTTTT.

The chain is built from TRBV13 and TRBJ1-4; 8 nucleotides line up with TRBD1. Germline V gene data show CDR1 as PRHDT and CDR2 as FYEKMQ (reference sequence). The V and J ends lost 5 bases and 7 bases, in that order; junction bases with no gene match: 9. The CDR3 consists of 15 residues. The CDR3 DNA is TGTGCCAGCAGCCCCGGACAGGGAAGGGGTGAAAAACTGTTTTTT. It yields the protein CASSPGQGRGEKLFF. The full variable domain, its missing parts supplied by reference TRBV13 and TRBJ1-4, is AAGVIQSPRHLIKEKRETATLKCYPIPRHDTVYWYQQGPGQDPQFLISFYEKMQSDKGSIPDRFSAQQFSDYHSELNMSSLELGDSALYFCASSPGQGRGEKLFFGSGTQLSVL.

The V and J genes are TRBV5-1 and TRBJ1-1, with 7 positions matching TRBD1. Per germline, CDR1 SGHRS and CDR2 YFSETQ. This CDR3 spans 14 amino acids. The ends lost 1 base at V and 5 bases at J; junction bases unmatched: 5. CDR3 in DNA: TGCGCCAGCAGCTTGAACAGGGGAGAGACTGAAGCTTTCTTT. Translating gives CASSLNRGETEAFF.

V and J are TRBV19 and TRBJ1-2; no reliable D call. The germline gives CDR1 LNHDA, CDR2 SQIVND (reference sequence). CDR3 length: 13 amino acids. The V end lost 3 bases, the J end lost 5 bases, and 10 bases lay between the germline ends. CDR3 protein: CASSIGLIYGYTF. The CDR3 DNA is TGTGCCAGTAGTATTGGACTCATTTATGGCTACACCTTC. The full variable domain, rest sourced from reference TRBV19 and TRBJ1-2, is DGGITQSPKYLFRKEGQNVTLSCEQNLNHDAMYWYRQDPGQGLRLIYYSQIVNDFQKGDIAEGYSVSREKKESFPLTVTSAQKNPTAFYLCASSIGLIYGYTFGSGTRLTVV.

The chain couples TRBV9 to TRBJ1-1; D is unresolved. CDR1 is SGDLS, CDR2 YYNGEE, per germline. There are 13 residues in the CDR3. V was shortened by 1 base and J by 3 bases, with 7 bases between the two germline ends. CDR3 sequence (DNA): TGTGCCAGCAGCGTAAAGCCTTACACTGAAGCTTTCTTT. This encodes CASSVKPYTEAFF.

This clone was found once. The gene calls are TRBV5-1 and TRBJ2-3, with D possibly being TRBD1 (6 bases). Between the trimmed V and J ends, which lost 4 bases and 5 bases, there was a span of 11 bases. Germline CDR1 SGHRS, CDR2 YFSETQ. CDR3 length equals 13 residues. The chain's CDR3 is CASSEKGGDTQYF. The CDR3 bases are TGCGCCAGCAGCGAAAAAGGGGGAGATACGCAGTATTTT.

The chain couples TRBV7-9 to TRBJ1-2; possibly TRBD1 for D (6 bases). This CDR3 has 15 amino acids. V gave up 2 bases and J gave up 0 bases, with 10 bases separating them. CDR1 and CDR2 (germline): SEHNR, FQNEAQ (reference sequence). CDR3 residues: CASSLRDKANYGYTF. Here the CDR3 DNA reads TGTGCCAGCAGCTTACGGGACAAAGCTAACTATGGCTACACCTTC. The entire variable domain, with the rest obtained from reference TRBV7-9 and TRBJ1-2, is as follows: DTGVSQNPRHKITKRGQNVTFRCDPISEHNRLYWYRQTLGQGPEFLTYFQNEAQLEKSRLLSDRFSAERPKGSFSTLEIQRTEQGDSAMYLCASSLRDKANYGYTFGSGTRLTVV.

On this clone itself: The same CDR3 also results from other DNA sequences found in this sample. The V call is TRBV12-3 or TRBV12-4, the J call TRBJ1-2; maybe TRBD1 (5 bases). Trimming removed 6 bases from V and 3 bases from J, with 8 bases in between. There are 12 residues in the CDR3. CDR3 DNA: TGTGCCAGCAGCTCAGGGTACTATGGCTACACCTTC. Its translation: CASSSGYYGYTF.

The chain is built from TRBV5-1 and TRBJ2-5; 14 bases map to TRBD2. The CDR3 spans 14 residues. The V segment lost 5 bases and the J segment 5 bases; nucleotides outside the gene matches: 2. Germline-derived CDR1 and CDR2 are SGHRS and YFSETQ. CDR3 sequence reads: CASRGLAGDETQYF. In DNA form, the CDR3 reads TGCGCCAGCAGGGGACTAGCGGGGGACGAGACCCAGTACTTC.

The chain couples TRBV3-1 (or the pseudogene TRBV3-2) to TRBJ2-5, with 10 nucleotides matching TRBD2. Germline CDR1 and CDR2: LGHDT and YNNKEL (reference sequence). The ends lost 1 base at V and 1 base at J; junction bases unmatched: 0. The CDR3 runs to 15 residues. CDR3 sequence: CASSQGTSGQETQYF. DNA for the CDR3: TGTGCCAGCAGCCAAGGGACTAGCGGCCAAGAGACCCAGTACTTC.